This TCR beta chain was identified during a study of shared clonotypes between healthy human individuals. Study-wide background: With ages of 18 to 49, the donors were a couple of women and a few men. Whole-study findings and limits: Estimated richness values were generally larger in naive subsets than in memory subsets. Rarefaction gave evidence that sorted-subset sequencing remained incomplete despite large depth.

Only in-frame clones appear in the TCRdb table, and some are missing; sequencing was by immunoSEQ multiplex PCR. The data contain roughly 720,000 clones, about 90% of them singletons. The V gene lost 0 bases and the J gene lost 0 bases, with 14 bases spanning the gap. This CDR3 comprises 17 residues. Germline lookup yields CDR1 MGHRA and CDR2 YSYEKL. About this clone: Its antigen is unknown.

Healthy and HIV-negative, the adult donors had no recent acute infections or vaccinations. Sequencing used memory CD8+ T cells from PBMCs. Subset noted: CD45RO+ cells pooled with CCR7-negative TemRA cells. The V and J genes are TRBV4-1 and TRBJ1-1; D might be TRBD1 (5 bases). This clonotype was sampled from a man aged 18 to 30 in good health. Some clones in this sample may be carry-over from other donors' samples. The CDR3 loop is CASSQDMTVYMNTEAFF. Here the CDR3 DNA reads TGCGCCAGCAGCCAAGATATGACAGTCTACATGAACACTGAAGCTTTCTTT.